What follows describes a single T cell receptor (beta chain). The antigen remains unidentified. This PCR relied on a set of 60 Vbeta primers and 13 Jbeta primers. The data were produced by immunoSEQ multiplex PCR, yet TCRdb's version contains in-frame clones alone and is incomplete. The sample consists of approximately 140,000 clones, roughly 84% of them appearing once. V lost 0 bases, J lost 3 bases, and 16 bases lay in between. The CDR3 runs 16 residues. Germline V lookup: CDR1 SGHDT, CDR2 YYEEEE. This entry is derived from a study of cytomegalovirus exposure and HLA in healthy donors. Broader study findings: Altogether, 160 or so TCR beta chains were recorded as cytomegalovirus-associated. CMV serostatus was the only recorded immune exposure for donors.

The sequence was collected from a man aged 50 or older in good health and CMV-seronegative. V gene TRBV5-6 combines with J gene TRBJ2-7; D is possibly TRBD1 (5 bases). Material: PBMCs. CDR3 protein: CASSLEKGVIFYEQYF. CDR3 nucleotides: TGTGCCAGCAGCTTGGAGAAAGGGGTCATCTTCTACGAGCAGTACTTC.